Listed here are 13 T cell receptor beta chains from one sample, sequenced in a study of cytomegalovirus exposure and HLA in healthy donors. Vbeta (60) and Jbeta (13) primers were used in the PCR. Profiling relied on immunoSEQ multiplex PCR, and the TCRdb table lists in-frame clones only, not all of them. The table has 90,000 to 150,000 clones, around three quarters seen once; the top ten hold about 6%. The sample comprised PBMCs. The receptors come from a man aged 18 to 29 in good health and CMV-seropositive.

The V gene is TRBV5-8, the J gene TRBJ2-4; a weak D match, TRBD2 (5 bases). V lost 0 bases to trimming and J lost 0 bases, with 10 bases between them. Per the germline V gene, CDR1 is SGHTS and CDR2 is YDEGEE. The CDR3 runs 16 residues. The CDR3 region has the DNA TGTGCCAGCAGCTTGGCTAGCAGTATAGCCAAAAACATTCAGTACTTC. This sequence encodes CASSLASSIAKNIQYF.

The chain links TRBV16 to TRBJ2-3, with D unclear. From germline, CDR1 is KGHSY and CDR2 FQNENV. The CDR3 consists of 14 residues. V dropped 2 bases and J dropped 0 bases, with 6 bases sitting between them. CDR3 in DNA: TGTGCCAGCAGCCAACCAATGAGCACAGATACGCAGTATTTT. It codes for CASSQPMSTDTQYF.

The chain has TRBV2 and TRBJ1-5, with D possibly TRBD1 on 5 matching bases. The CDR3 has 14 amino acids. Germline CDR1 is SNHLY and CDR2 is FYNNEI. Between the trimmed V and J ends, which lost 6 bases and 5 bases, there was a span of 14 bases. In DNA form, the CDR3 reads TGTGCCAGCAGGAAACCACAGGTAGATCAGCCCCAGCATTTT. Amino acids: CASRKPQVDQPQHF.

The DNA of the CDR3 is TGTGCCAGCAGCTATCCAGGGGGGGAGACCCAGTACTTC. This translates into CASSYPGGETQYF. This rearrangement joins TRBV11-1 to TRBJ2-5; D is possibly TRBD1 (7 bases). Germline loops: CDR1 SGHAT, CDR2 FQDESV (reference sequence). The CDR3 is 13 amino acids. With 4 bases removed from V and 5 bases from J, the gap between germline ends came to 11 bases.

The gene calls are TRBV5-1 and TRBJ1-1; D is uncertain. CDR3 length: 14 amino acids. Germline CDR1 is SGHRS and CDR2 is YFSETQ. V lost 2 bases, J lost 3 bases, and 11 bases lay in between. The CDR3 sequence is CASSFVQIHTEAFF. CDR3 sequence (DNA): TGCGCCAGCAGCTTCGTCCAGATTCACACTGAAGCTTTCTTT.

This clone was seen more than once but under ten times. The chain recombines TRBV5-4 with TRBJ2-7; 11 bases fit TRBD2. The V gene end was trimmed by 2 bases and the J gene end by 3 bases; junction bases not matched to a gene: 1. The CDR3 runs to 14 residues. Germline-derived CDR1 and CDR2 are SGHNT and YYREEE (reference sequence). CDR3 sequence reads: CASSFSGRDYEQYF. The CDR3 DNA reads as TGTGCCAGCAGCTTTAGCGGGAGGGACTACGAGCAGTACTTC.

This clone showed up just a few times. V usage is TRBV11-2 and J usage is TRBJ2-1, with unresolved D. Per germline, CDR1 SGHAT and CDR2 FQNNGV. V dropped 5 bases and J dropped 0 bases, with 11 bases sitting between them. The CDR3 is 15 residues long. CDR3 sequence (DNA): TGTGCCAGCAGCCGAACTGTAAACTCCTACAATGAGCAGTTCTTC. Translating it yields CASSRTVNSYNEQFF.

V is TRBV28 and J is TRBJ1-1, with D possibly being TRBD1 (6 bases). V was pared by 6 bases and J by 5 bases, with 13 bases between. This CDR3 contains 13 residues. CDR1 is MDHEN and CDR2 is SYDVKM in the germline V gene. DNA of the CDR3: TGTGCCAGCAGAAAAGGGGGAGGGACTGAAGCTTTCTTT. Translation: CASRKGGGTEAFF.

The chain links TRBV5-1 to TRBJ2-3; maybe TRBD1 (6 bases). Trimming pared 0 bases from V and 5 bases from J, leaving 10 bases between. Germline V lookup: CDR1 SGHRS, CDR2 YFSETQ. This CDR3 comprises 14 residues. This CDR3 is CASSLAGEGDTQYF. Here the CDR3 DNA reads TGCGCCAGCAGCTTGGCAGGGGAAGGAGATACGCAGTATTTT.

The CDR3 DNA is TGTGCCAGCAGTTTATCAAGGGGGATAACTGAAGCTTTCTTT. Protein sequence: CASSLSRGITEAFF. This chain connects TRBV28 to TRBJ1-1; D might be TRBD1 (6 bases). The ends were cut back, 1 base at V and 5 bases at J, with 11 bases in the middle. This CDR3 spans 14 amino acids. Germline values: CDR1 MDHEN, CDR2 SYDVKM.

The chain recombines TRBV2 with TRBJ2-7, with 11 bases aligning to TRBD2. This CDR3 has 15 amino acids. V shed 5 bases, J shed 1 base, and the junction held 4 bases outside the gene matches. Germline loops: CDR1 SNHLY, CDR2 FYNNEI. CDR3 coding DNA: TGTGCCAGCAGTCCACGGACTAGCGGGTCCTACGAGCAGTACTTC. Residues: CASSPRTSGSYEQYF.

The chain employs TRBV28 and TRBJ2-7; no clear D. Per germline, CDR1 MDHEN and CDR2 SYDVKM. This CDR3 has 15 amino acids. V lost 4 bases and J 0 bases, leaving 13 bases between the germline ends. CDR3 sequence: CASSWMRRSSYEQYF. CDR3 bases: TGTGCCAGCAGTTGGATGCGACGGAGCTCCTACGAGCAGTACTTC.

This clone has just one count. The V call is TRBV30, the J call TRBJ2-1, with 8 bases lining up with TRBD1. The CDR3 loop spans 17 amino acids. V lost 4 bases to trimming and J lost 0 bases; unmatched junction nucleotides: 11. Per the germline V gene, CDR1 is GTSNPN and CDR2 is SVGIG (reference sequence). The CDR3 is CAWNAGGKISSYNEQFF. Written as DNA, the CDR3 is TGTGCCTGGAACGCAGGGGGCAAAATTAGCTCCTACAATGAGCAGTTCTTC.